These T cell receptor beta chains were read from a single sample in a study of response to subunit inactivated influenza vaccine. TCRdb re-analysed the RT-PCR reads in MiXCR, keeping a single row per CDR3 protein. The sample yields fewer than 200,000 distinct CDR3 sequences, about 10% seen once. This sample comprised non-naive T cells sorted from PBMCs, obtained on the day of vaccination. The source is a man aged 50-60 years who received an inactivated influenza vaccine. CDR3s include the opening cysteine and the closing phenylalanine or tryptophan. The D gene is left open where the match is weak. Where a row states a size, it is once, few, many or the class of an expanded clone; other rows omit it.

V gene,J gene,clone size,D gene,CDR3 DNA,CDR3 protein
TRBV7-9,TRBJ1-4,NA,TRBD1,TGTGCCAGCAGCTTCTTCATAAACAGGGGGAATGAAAAACTGTTTTTT,CASSFFINRGNEKLFF
TRBV29-1,TRBJ2-7,many,NA,TGCAGCGTTTCTGCGGGATGGTCCTACGAGCAGTACTTC,CSVSAGWSYEQYF
TRBV11-3,TRBJ2-1,NA,TRBD2,TGTGCCAGCAGCTTTAGCGGGGGCCCCTACAATGAGCAGTTCTTC,CASSFSGGPYNEQFF
TRBV27,TRBJ1-5,few,TRBD1,TGTGCCAGCAGTGTTAACAGGGGTCAGCCCCAGCATTTT,CASSVNRGQPQHF
TRBV7-6,TRBJ2-7,few,NA,TGTGCCAGCAGCTTGACCCCCAGCTCCTACGAGCAGTACTTC,CASSLTPSSYEQYF
TRBV6-2/TRBV6-3,TRBJ2-3,NA,TRBD2,TGTGCCAGCAGTTTACTTCCCGGGACTAGCGGGAGGAGGAGCACAGATACGCAGTATTTT,CASSLLPGTSGRRSTDTQYF
TRBV12-3/TRBV12-4,TRBJ2-3,NA,TRBD1,TGTGCCAGCAGCGGGACAGTCACAGATACGCAGTATTTT,CASSGTVTDTQYF
TRBV3-1,TRBJ2-3,few,NA,TGTGCCAGCAGCCAAGCGGTTGGAGATACGCAGTATTTT,CASSQAVGDTQYF
TRBV20-1,TRBJ2-7,few,NA,TGCAGTGCTAGAGATAGCGCCAGGGTCTACGAGCAGTACTTC,CSARDSARVYEQYF
TRBV10-3,TRBJ1-1,NA,NA,TGTGCCATCAGTGGCAGGAGTGACACTGAAGCTTTCTTT,CAISGRSDTEAFF
TRBV12-3/TRBV12-4,TRBJ2-7,few,NA,TGTGCCAGCAGTTTAAGCGAGCTCTACGAGCAGTACTTC,CASSLSELYEQYF
TRBV12-3/TRBV12-4,TRBJ1-5,NA,NA,TGTGCCAGCAGTTTTCTTGGCCAGTTCAATCAGCCCCAGCATTTT,CASSFLGQFNQPQHF
TRBV29-1,TRBJ1-5,many,NA,TGCAGCGTTGGAAGTTCGGGGCCGGATCAGCCCCAGCATTTT,CSVGSSGPDQPQHF
TRBV3-1,TRBJ2-7,few,NA,TGTGCCAGCAGCCGCCAAATCCCAAGGGGGATTCGATCCTACGAGCAGTACTTC,CASSRQIPRGIRSYEQYF
TRBV20-1,TRBJ1-2,many,NA,TGCAGTGCTAGAGATCAGGGGCCGACCCAGAGCTACACCTTC,CSARDQGPTQSYTF
TRBV6-2/TRBV6-3,TRBJ1-1,few,NA,TGTGCCAGCAGTCGGACAGACAACACTGAAGCTTTCTTT,CASSRTDNTEAFF
TRBV12-3/TRBV12-4,TRBJ2-1,NA,NA,TGTGCCAGCAGTTCCAGAAGTGGCTCCTACAATGAGCAGTTCTTC,CASSSRSGSYNEQFF
TRBV7-9,TRBJ2-1,many,TRBD2,TGTGCCAGCTCCGGGACTAGCGGGGTTAGTGAGCAGTTCTTC,CASSGTSGVSEQFF
TRBV9,TRBJ2-5,few,TRBD1,TGTGCCAGCAGCGTAGGACCCGGGACAGTGTACCAAGAGACCCAGTACTTC,CASSVGPGTVYQETQYF
TRBV15,TRBJ1-5,NA,NA,TGTGCCACTCTCGACAGGCCTTATAGCAATCAGCCCCAGCATTTT,CATLDRPYSNQPQHF
TRBV15,TRBJ2-7,few,TRBD1,TGTGCCACCAGGAGACAGGGCTTAGGCGAGCAGTACTTC,CATRRQGLGEQYF
TRBV11-2,TRBJ2-1,few,NA,TGTGCCAGCAGTTTGGATAGGACTGAGCAGTTCTTC,CASSLDRTEQFF
TRBV19,TRBJ2-7,NA,TRBD1,TGTGCCAGTAGTTATACGTCTCCCGGGACAGGGGGTAACGAGCAGTACTTC,CASSYTSPGTGGNEQYF
TRBV7-9,TRBJ1-3,few,NA,TGTGCCAGCAGCTTAAGGAAGGGAAACACCATATATTTT,CASSLRKGNTIYF
TRBV6-1,TRBJ2-6,once,TRBD1,TGTGCCAGCAGCGATATGTTGACAGGGGTCGGTTCTGGGGCCAACGTCCTGACTTTC,CASSDMLTGVGSGANVLTF
TRBV11-2,TRBJ2-1,many,NA,TGTGCCAGCAGCTTAGTTCTTTTCAATGAGCAGTTCTTC,CASSLVLFNEQFF
TRBV5-1,TRBJ2-7,many,NA,TGCGCCAGCAGCCCCGGGGGCTTTCCACCATACGAGCAGTACTTC,CASSPGGFPPYEQYF
TRBV11-3,TRBJ2-2,many,TRBD2,TGTGCCAGCAGCTTAGAGAGGACTAGCGGAGACACCGGGGAGCTGTTTTTT,CASSLERTSGDTGELFF
TRBV5-1,TRBJ1-2,many,TRBD1,TGCGCCAGCAGCGAGGACAGGGTCGGCAACTATGGCTACACCTTC,CASSEDRVGNYGYTF
TRBV7-9,TRBJ2-3,many,NA,TGTGCCAGCAGGAAACTCAATCCTCGGAACACAGATACGCAGTATTTT,CASRKLNPRNTDTQYF
TRBV6-2/TRBV6-3,TRBJ2-3,many,NA,TGTGCCAGCAGCGGACAGCTATCAGATACGCAGTATTTT,CASSGQLSDTQYF
TRBV12-3/TRBV12-4,TRBJ1-2,many,TRBD1,TGTGCCAGCAGTCCAGAACCGGGACAGGGGAATGGCTACACCTTC,CASSPEPGQGNGYTF
TRBV20-1,TRBJ1-2,NA,TRBD1,TGCAGTGCTGTGGACGACAGGGGCCTTTATGGCTACACCTTC,CSAVDDRGLYGYTF
TRBV28,TRBJ2-3,NA,TRBD2,TGTGCCAGCAGTTTACACGGGACTAGCGGCACAGATACGCAGTATTTT,CASSLHGTSGTDTQYF